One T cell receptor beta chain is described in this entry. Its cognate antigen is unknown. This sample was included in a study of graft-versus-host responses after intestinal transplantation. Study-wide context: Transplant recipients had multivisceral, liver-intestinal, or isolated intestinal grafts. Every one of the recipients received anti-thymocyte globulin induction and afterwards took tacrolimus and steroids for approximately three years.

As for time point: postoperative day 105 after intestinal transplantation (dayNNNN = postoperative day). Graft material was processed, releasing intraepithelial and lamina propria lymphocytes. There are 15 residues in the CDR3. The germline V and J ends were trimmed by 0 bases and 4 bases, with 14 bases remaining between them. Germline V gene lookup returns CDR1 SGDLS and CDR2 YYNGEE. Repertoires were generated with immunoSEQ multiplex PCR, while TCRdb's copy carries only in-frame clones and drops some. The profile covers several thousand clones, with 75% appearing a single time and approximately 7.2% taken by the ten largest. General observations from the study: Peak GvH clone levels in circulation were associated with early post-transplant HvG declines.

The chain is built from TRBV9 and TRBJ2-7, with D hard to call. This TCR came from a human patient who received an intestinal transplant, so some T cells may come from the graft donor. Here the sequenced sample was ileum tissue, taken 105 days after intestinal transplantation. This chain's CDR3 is CASSVGVGSAYEQYF. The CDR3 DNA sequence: TGTGCCAGCAGCGTAGGAGTAGGAAGCGCTTACGAGCAGTACTTC.